This T cell receptor beta chain was obtained from a study of blood T cells in healthy people across ages. PCR was performed a second time for about 6 to 11 cycles using a sample-barcoded 5' primer and a J-beta primer mix. TCRdb reprocessed the 5' RACE reads with MiXCR, giving one entry per CDR3 protein. This table has approximately 580,000 distinct CDR3 sequences, 24% appearing once. CDR1 and CDR2 (germline): SGHRS, YFSETQ. The ends lost 5 bases at V and 3 bases at J; junction bases unmatched: 12. CDR3 length: 16 amino acids. The data were also submitted as part of a second study, on T cells of mothers and their children.

The chain couples TRBV5-1 to TRBJ2-5; 8 bases fit TRBD1. Material for sequencing was blood. The receptor comes from a boy between 5 and 17 years old in good health. The CDR3 nucleotides read TGCGCCAGCAGTTCCAAATTGGACAGGGTGGAAGAGACCCAGTACTTC. It encodes CASSSKLDRVEETQYF.